This T cell receptor beta chain is from a study of blood T cells in healthy people across ages. In its sample, this clonotype was seen many times. Its antigen remains unknown. The second PCR ran about 6 to 12 cycles with a sample-barcoded 5' primer and J-beta primers. MiXCR, run by TCRdb on the 5' RACE reads, gives a single entry per CDR3 protein. The data hold 750,000 to 1,000,000 distinct CDR3 sequences, with 25% to 35% observed a single time. Findings and limits, study-wide: Higher diversity, along with more naive CD4+ cells, distinguished long-lived donors from aged donors. It was not known whether donors were CMV positive (a possible confounder of expanded clonotype changes).

This CDR3 spans 14 amino acids. Germline V lookup: CDR1 SGHTA, CDR2 FQGTGA. Trimming stripped 2 bases from V and 1 base from J, with 8 bases between. This sample also belongs to another study, concerning T cells of mothers and their children. From that second work: A few mothers and their six children, all healthy Caucasians, donated. Each mother yielded more than 10 million TCR beta CDR3 reads. Each child yielded a few million reads.

The sequencing sample was made of blood. V and J are TRBV7-3 and TRBJ2-5; D unclear. The clonotype comes from a woman between 40 and 55 years old in good health. The CDR3 coding sequence is TGTGCCAGCAGCTTAGGCCACAGCCAAGAGACCCAGTACTTC. This translates into CASSLGHSQETQYF.